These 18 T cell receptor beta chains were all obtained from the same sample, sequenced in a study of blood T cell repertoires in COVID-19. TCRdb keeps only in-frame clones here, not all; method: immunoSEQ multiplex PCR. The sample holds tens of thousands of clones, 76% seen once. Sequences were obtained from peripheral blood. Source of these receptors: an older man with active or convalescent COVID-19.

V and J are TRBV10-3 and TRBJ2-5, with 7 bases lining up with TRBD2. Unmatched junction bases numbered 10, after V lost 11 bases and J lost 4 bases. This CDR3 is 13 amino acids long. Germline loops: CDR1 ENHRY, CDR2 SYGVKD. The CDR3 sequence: CAAGGGGGETQYF. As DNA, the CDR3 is TGTGCCGCGGGTGGCGGCGGGGGAGAGACCCAGTACTTC.

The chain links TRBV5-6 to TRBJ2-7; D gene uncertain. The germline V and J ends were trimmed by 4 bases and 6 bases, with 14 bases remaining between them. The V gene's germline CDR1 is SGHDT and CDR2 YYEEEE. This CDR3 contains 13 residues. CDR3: CASSLPGGGEQYF. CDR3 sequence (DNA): TGTGCCAGCAGCCTACCCGGCGGCGGCGAGCAGTACTTC.

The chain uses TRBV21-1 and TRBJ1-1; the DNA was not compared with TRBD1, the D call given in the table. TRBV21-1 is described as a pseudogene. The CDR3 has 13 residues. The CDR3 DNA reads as TGTGCCAGCACCCACATGGTGAACACTGAAGCTTTCTTT. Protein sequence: CASTHMVNTEAFF.

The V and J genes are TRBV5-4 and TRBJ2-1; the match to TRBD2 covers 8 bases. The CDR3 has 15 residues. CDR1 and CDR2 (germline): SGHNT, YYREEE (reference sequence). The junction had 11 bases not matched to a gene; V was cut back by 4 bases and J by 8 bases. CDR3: CASSPPRGGRDEQFF. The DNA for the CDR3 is TGTGCCAGCAGCCCCCCTCGGGGGGGCAGGGATGAGCAGTTCTTC.

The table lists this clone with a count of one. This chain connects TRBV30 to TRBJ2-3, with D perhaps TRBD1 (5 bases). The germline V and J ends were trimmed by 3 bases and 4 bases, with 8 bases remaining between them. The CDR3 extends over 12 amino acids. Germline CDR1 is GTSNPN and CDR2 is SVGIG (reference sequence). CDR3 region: CAWRGQADTQYF. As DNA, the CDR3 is TGTGCCTGGAGGGGGCAGGCAGATACGCAGTATTTT.

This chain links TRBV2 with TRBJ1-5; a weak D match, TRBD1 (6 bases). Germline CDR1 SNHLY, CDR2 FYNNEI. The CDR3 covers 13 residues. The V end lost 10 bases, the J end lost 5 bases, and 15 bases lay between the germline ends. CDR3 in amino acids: CAIGRQDYQPQHF. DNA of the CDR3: TGTGCCATCGGAAGACAGGACTATCAGCCCCAGCATTTT.

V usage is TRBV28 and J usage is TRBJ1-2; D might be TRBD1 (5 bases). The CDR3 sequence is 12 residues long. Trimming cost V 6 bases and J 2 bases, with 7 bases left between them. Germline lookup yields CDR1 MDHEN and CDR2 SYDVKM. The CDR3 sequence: CASRRGNYGYTF. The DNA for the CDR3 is TGTGCCAGCAGACGGGGGAACTATGGCTACACCTTC.

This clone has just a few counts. The CDR3 coding sequence is TGTGCCAGCGCGTCGGGGGTCGAGCAGTACTTC. This gives the protein CASASGVEQYF. The chain has TRBV2 and TRBJ2-7; D is possibly TRBD2 (6 bases). The CDR3 runs to 11 residues. Germline CDR1 reads SNHLY; CDR2 reads FYNNEI. Trimming removed 8 bases at V and 6 bases at J, with 11 bases between.

The CDR3 sequence is CAWSRQGAQPQHF. CDR3 nucleotide sequence: TGTGCCTGGAGTAGACAGGGGGCACAGCCCCAGCATTTT. The chain has TRBV30 and TRBJ1-5, with 10 bases aligning to TRBD1. The CDR3 has 13 amino acids. V dropped 2 bases and J dropped 7; count of bases not matched to a gene: 2. Germline V gene sequence: CDR1 GTSNPN, CDR2 SVGIG (reference sequence). Variable domain in full (rest from reference TRBV30 and TRBJ1-5): SQTIHQWPATLVQPVGSPLSLECTVEGTSNPNLYWYRQAAGRGLQLLFYSVGIGQISSEVPQNLSASRPQDRQFILSSKKLLLSDSGFYLCAWSRQGAQPQHFGDGTRLSIL.

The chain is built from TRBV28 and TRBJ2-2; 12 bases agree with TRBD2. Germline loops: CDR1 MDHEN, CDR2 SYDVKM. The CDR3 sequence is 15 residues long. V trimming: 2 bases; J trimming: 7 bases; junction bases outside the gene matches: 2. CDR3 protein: CASSLGLAGNGELFF. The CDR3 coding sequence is TGTGCCAGCAGTTTAGGACTAGCGGGGAACGGGGAGCTGTTTTTT.

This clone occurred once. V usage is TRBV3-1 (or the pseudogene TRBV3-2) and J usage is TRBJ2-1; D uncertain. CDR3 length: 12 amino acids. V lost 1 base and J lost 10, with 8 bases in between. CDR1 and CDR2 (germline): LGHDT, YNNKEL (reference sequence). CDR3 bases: TGTGCCAGCAGCCAAGCCTCCAGGGAGCAGTTCTTC. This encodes CASSQASREQFF.

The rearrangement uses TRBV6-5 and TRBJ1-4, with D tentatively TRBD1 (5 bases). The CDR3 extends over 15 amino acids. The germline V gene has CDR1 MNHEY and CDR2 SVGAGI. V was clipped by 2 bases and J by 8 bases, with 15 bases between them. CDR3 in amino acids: CASSYQGLLGEKLFF. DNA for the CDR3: TGTGCCAGCAGTTACCAGGGACTCCTTGGGGAAAAACTGTTTTTT.

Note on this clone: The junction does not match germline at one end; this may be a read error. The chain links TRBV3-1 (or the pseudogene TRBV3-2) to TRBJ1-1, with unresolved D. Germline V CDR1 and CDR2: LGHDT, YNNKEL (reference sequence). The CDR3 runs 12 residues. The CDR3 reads CASSQTRTGAFF. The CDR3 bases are TGTGCCAGCAGCCAAACTCGCACTGGAGCTTTCTTT.

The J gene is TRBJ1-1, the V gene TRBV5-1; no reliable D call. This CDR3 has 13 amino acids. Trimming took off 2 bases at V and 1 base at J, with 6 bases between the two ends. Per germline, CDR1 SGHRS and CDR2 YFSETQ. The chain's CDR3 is CASSFAGNTEAFF. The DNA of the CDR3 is TGCGCCAGCAGCTTCGCCGGGAACACTGAAGCTTTCTTT.

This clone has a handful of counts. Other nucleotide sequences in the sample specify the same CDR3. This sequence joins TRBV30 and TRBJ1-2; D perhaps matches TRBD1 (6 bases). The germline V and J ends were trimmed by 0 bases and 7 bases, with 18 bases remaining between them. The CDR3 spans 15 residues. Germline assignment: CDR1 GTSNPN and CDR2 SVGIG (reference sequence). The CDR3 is CAWSVHMGGRGGYTF. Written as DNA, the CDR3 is TGTGCCTGGAGTGTACATATGGGGGGGCGCGGTGGCTACACCTTC.

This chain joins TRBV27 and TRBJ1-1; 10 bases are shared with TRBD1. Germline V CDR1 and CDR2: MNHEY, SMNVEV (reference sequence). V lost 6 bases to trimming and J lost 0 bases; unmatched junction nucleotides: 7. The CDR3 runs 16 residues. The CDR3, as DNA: TGTGCCAGCAGAGGGACAGGGGTTCCCATGAACACTGAAGCTTTCTTT. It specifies CASRGTGVPMNTEAFF.

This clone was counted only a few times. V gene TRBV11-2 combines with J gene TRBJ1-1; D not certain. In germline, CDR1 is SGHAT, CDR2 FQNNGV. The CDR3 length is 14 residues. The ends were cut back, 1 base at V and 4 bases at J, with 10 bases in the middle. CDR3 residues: CASSLGYAGTEAFF. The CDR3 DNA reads TGTGCCAGCAGCTTAGGGTATGCGGGCACTGAAGCTTTCTTT.

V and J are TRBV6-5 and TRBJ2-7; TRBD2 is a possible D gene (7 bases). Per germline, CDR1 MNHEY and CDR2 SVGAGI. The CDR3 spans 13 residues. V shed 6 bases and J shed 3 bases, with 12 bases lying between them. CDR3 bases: TGTGCCAGCAGGCTCGGGGGGCACTACGAGCAGTACTTC. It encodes CASRLGGHYEQYF.